This is a list of T cell receptor beta chains from one sample in a study of PD-1 blockade in classical Hodgkin lymphoma. The repertoire was sequenced with immunoSEQ multiplex PCR; TCRdb's copy has only in-frame clones and lacks some. The sample contains 15,000 to 20,000 clones, about two thirds of which appear only once. This specimen was peripheral blood mononuclear cells (PBMCs), taken before the second cycle of nivolumab. The origin of the receptors is a human donor with classical Hodgkin lymphoma. Both conserved end residues are part of each CDR3. The order of the fields is V gene, clone size, D gene, J gene, CDR3 protein, CDR3 DNA. A D gene is named only where the DNA matches it firmly. Size tells how often a clone was seen (once, few, many) or the class of an expanded clone, and some rows leave it out.

V: TRBV2
size: NA
D: NA
J: TRBJ1-4
CDR3: CASSVYGKLFF
DNA: TGTGCCAGCAGTGTCTACGGAAAACTGTTTTTT

V: TRBV5-5
size: few
D: TRBD1
J: TRBJ1-1
CDR3: CASSPIGQGRTEAFF
DNA: TGTGCCAGCAGCCCAATAGGACAGGGGCGCACTGAAGCTTTCTTT

V: TRBV5-5
size: NA
D: TRBD2
J: TRBJ2-1
CDR3: CASSSAGTSGFFNEQFF
DNA: TGTGCCAGCAGCTCCGCCGGGACTAGCGGGTTTTTTAATGAGCAGTTCTTC

V: TRBV27
size: NA
D: TRBD2
J: TRBJ2-1
CDR3: CASSPLAGGSYNEQFF
DNA: TGTGCCAGCAGTCCCCTAGCGGGAGGTTCCTACAATGAGCAGTTCTTC

V: TRBV7-9
size: few
D: NA
J: TRBJ1-5
CDR3: CASSSTGSGNQPQHF
DNA: TGTGCCAGCAGCAGCACAGGGAGTGGCAATCAGCCCCAGCATTTT

V: TRBV2
size: NA
D: TRBD2
J: TRBJ2-7
CDR3: CASSGGGEQYF
DNA: TGTGCCAGCAGTGGGGGGGGCGAGCAGTACTTC

V: TRBV6-1
size: NA
D: NA
J: TRBJ2-2
CDR3: CASSEGNSVPGELFF
DNA: TGTGCCAGCAGTGAAGGGAATAGCGTCCCCGGGGAGCTGTTTTTT

V: TRBV5-6
size: NA
D: TRBD1
J: TRBJ2-3
CDR3: CASSWTGPTDTQYF
DNA: TGTGCCAGCAGCTGGACAGGGCCCACAGATACGCAGTATTTT

V: TRBV11-2
size: few
D: NA
J: TRBJ2-1
CDR3: CASSGRQGHEQFF
DNA: TGTGCCAGCAGCGGCAGGCAGGGCCATGAGCAGTTCTTC

V: TRBV10-3
size: NA
D: NA
J: TRBJ1-1
CDR3: CAISEGKRLGTEAFF
DNA: TGTGCCATCAGTGAGGGGAAACGTTTGGGCACTGAAGCTTTCTTT

V: TRBV6-5
size: NA
D: TRBD2
J: TRBJ2-1
CDR3: CASSSLGLAREQFF
DNA: TGTGCCAGCAGTTCATTAGGACTAGCGAGAGAGCAGTTCTTC

V: TRBV19
size: NA
D: TRBD1
J: TRBJ2-7
CDR3: CASSTGTGFKQYF
DNA: TGTGCCAGTAGTACCGGGACAGGGTTCAAGCAGTACTTC

V: TRBV7-2
size: NA
D: TRBD1
J: TRBJ2-7
CDR3: CASSVIGTAYEQYF
DNA: TGTGCCAGCAGCGTGATTGGGACAGCCTACGAGCAGTACTTC

V: TRBV29-1
size: few
D: NA
J: TRBJ1-1
CDR3: CSVAEGTNTEAFF
DNA: TGCAGCGTTGCGGAGGGGACAAACACTGAAGCTTTCTTT

V: TRBV5-1
size: NA
D: NA
J: TRBJ2-7
CDR3: CASNWADEQYF
DNA: TGCGCCAGCAATTGGGCTGACGAGCAGTACTTC

V: TRBV4-1
size: medium-sized
D: NA
J: TRBJ1-1
CDR3: CASSRRPDTEAFF
DNA: TGCGCCAGCAGCCGTCGACCGGACACTGAAGCTTTCTTT

V: TRBV6-4
size: few
D: TRBD2
J: TRBJ2-1
CDR3: CASSDPGTSNEQFF
DNA: TGTGCCAGCAGTGACCCAGGGACTAGCAATGAGCAGTTCTTC

V: TRBV2
size: NA
D: TRBD1
J: TRBJ2-1
CDR3: CASSKTGPPYNEQFF
DNA: TGTGCCAGCAGCAAGACAGGGCCCCCTTACAATGAGCAGTTCTTC

V: TRBV7-8
size: NA
D: TRBD1
J: TRBJ1-6
CDR3: CASSSDRGNSPLHF
DNA: TGTGCCAGCAGCTCGGACAGGGGGAATTCACCCCTCCACTTT

V: TRBV19
size: NA
D: NA
J: TRBJ2-2
CDR3: CASSPDPGELFF
DNA: TGTGCCAGTAGTCCGGACCCTGGGGAGCTGTTTTTT

V: TRBV28
size: once
D: NA
J: TRBJ2-3
CDR3: CASPSYIVYYSPNTDTQYF
DNA: TGTGCCAGCCCGTCGTACATAGTATATTATAGTCCGAACACAGATACGCAGTATTTT

V: TRBV7-9
size: NA
D: TRBD1
J: TRBJ1-4
CDR3: CASSETGQGAYNEKLFF
DNA: TGTGCCAGCAGTGAAACAGGGCAGGGGGCGTATAATGAAAAACTGTTTTTT

V: TRBV5-1
size: few
D: TRBD2
J: TRBJ2-5
CDR3: CASSMLAGGPVRETQYF
DNA: TGCGCCAGCAGCATGCTAGCGGGAGGGCCCGTAAGGGAGACCCAGTACTTC

V: TRBV6-5
size: NA
D: NA
J: TRBJ1-4
CDR3: CASSGRNEKLFF
DNA: TGTGCCAGTTCGGGGAGGAATGAAAAACTGTTTTTT

V: TRBV29-1
size: NA
D: NA
J: TRBJ2-4
CDR3: CSGRVVNIQYF
DNA: TGCAGCGGGAGGGTTGTAAACATTCAGTACTTC

V: TRBV10-3
size: few
D: NA
J: TRBJ2-2
CDR3: CAISDLNTGELFF
DNA: TGTGCCATCAGTGATCTGAACACCGGGGAGCTGTTTTTT

V: TRBV2
size: NA
D: TRBD1
J: TRBJ2-7
CDR3: CASGGQVRSYEQYF
DNA: TGTGCCAGCGGGGGACAGGTTCGCTCCTACGAGCAGTACTTC

V: TRBV28
size: once
D: TRBD1
J: TRBJ1-2
CDR3: CASSFTTGNYGYTF
DNA: TGTGCCAGCAGTTTTACGACAGGGAACTATGGCTACACCTTC

V: TRBV28
size: NA
D: TRBD2
J: TRBJ2-1
CDR3: CASSLAGGRGEQFF
DNA: TGTGCCAGCAGTTTGGCGGGAGGCCGGGGTGAGCAGTTCTTC

V: TRBV7-6
size: NA
D: NA
J: TRBJ2-1
CDR3: CASSLVGGATYNEQFF
DNA: TGTGCCAGCAGCTTAGTCGGCGGTGCCACTTACAATGAGCAGTTCTTC

V: TRBV18
size: few
D: NA
J: TRBJ1-6
CDR3: CASSPKTVSSPLHF
DNA: TGTGCCAGCTCACCAAAAACAGTCAGTTCACCCCTCCACTTT

V: TRBV11-3
size: NA
D: TRBD2
J: TRBJ2-1
CDR3: CASSRAGSPYNEQFF
DNA: TGTGCCAGCAGCCGAGCGGGGTCCCCCTACAATGAGCAGTTCTTC

V: TRBV11-1
size: NA
D: TRBD2
J: TRBJ2-3
CDR3: CASSRLAGGSGDTQYF
DNA: TGTGCCAGCAGCAGACTAGCGGGAGGGTCAGGAGATACGCAGTATTTT

V: TRBV21-1
size: NA
D: NA
J: TRBJ2-1
CDR3: CASTIGTSGIVDEQFF
DNA: TGTGCCAGCACCATCGGGACTAGCGGGATTGTCGATGAGCAGTTCTTC

V: TRBV5-6
size: NA
D: NA
J: TRBJ2-5
CDR3: CASSSDSAETQYF
DNA: TGTGCCAGCAGCTCGGACAGTGCGGAGACCCAGTACTTC

V: TRBV20-1
size: NA
D: NA
J: TRBJ2-7
CDR3: CSASEPHEQYF
DNA: TGCAGTGCTAGTGAGCCCCACGAGCAGTACTTC

V: TRBV11-2
size: NA
D: NA
J: TRBJ2-5
CDR3: CASSLRQGIKTQYF
DNA: TGTGCCAGCAGCTTACGCCAGGGGATAAAGACCCAGTACTTC

V: TRBV4-2
size: NA
D: TRBD2
J: TRBJ2-1
CDR3: CASSHGREPYNEQFF
DNA: TGTGCCAGCAGCCACGGGCGGGAGCCTTACAATGAGCAGTTCTTC

V: TRBV19
size: NA
D: NA
J: TRBJ2-7
CDR3: CASSISLSYEQYF
DNA: TGTGCCAGTAGTATCTCGCTTTCCTACGAGCAGTACTTC